This T cell receptor beta chain was captured by sequencing in a study of cytotoxic CD8 clonotypes in ibrutinib-treated CLL. Study conclusions and caveats: There were few public clonotypes, and on treatment they contracted or stayed stable.

The table came from immunoSEQ multiplex PCR; TCRdb's copy has only in-frame clones and leaves some out. Among fewer than 40,000 clones, roughly two thirds were seen once, and the ten largest hold about 6.8%. With 5 bases clipped from V and 6 bases from J, the junction kept 7 bases outside the gene matches. The CDR3 length is 13 residues. Germline CDR1 reads SQVTM; CDR2 reads ANQGSEA. A remark on this clone: The antigen is undetermined.

Specimen: PBMCs, collected at disease progression, from a patient treated with ibrutinib. The gene calls are TRBV29-1 and TRBJ2-7, with 10 bases identical to TRBD1. The TCR comes from a human donor with chronic lymphocytic leukemia. CDR3 nucleotide sequence: TGCAGCGTTAAATCGACAGGGGGCGTCGAGCAGTACTTC. Its protein product is CSVKSTGGVEQYF.